What follows is one T cell receptor (beta chain) and its context. V dropped 2 bases and J dropped 5; count of bases not matched to a gene: 4. CDR1 and CDR2 from the germline V gene are SGDLS and YYNGEE. This CDR3 is 14 amino acids long. Random hexamers served to reverse transcribe roughly 0.5 to 1 ug RNA. A multiplex approach, immunoSEQ multiplex PCR, amplified TCR beta CDR3 across 54 Vbeta and 13 Jbeta. In TCRdb, the immunoSEQ multiplex PCR reads were re-called with MiXCR into one record per CDR3 protein. The table shows 150,000 to 200,000 distinct CDR3 sequences, with around 94% occurring only once. Controls matched for age and sex were healthy donors. This entry comes from a study of CD8 T cells in Susac syndrome.

This clonotype was sampled from a human donor in good health. The rearrangement uses TRBV9 and TRBJ1-2; 9 nucleotides agree with TRBD1. Sequencing was carried out using CD4+ T cells from PBMCs. In DNA, the CDR3 is TGTGCCAGCAGCGTGGACAGGGGATCTTATGGCTACACCTTC. Translation: CASSVDRGSYGYTF.